This T cell receptor (beta chain) derives from a study of OX40 agonist ivuxolimab in advanced cancers. Study at large: Patients were dosed intravenously with ivuxolimab at 0.01 to 10 mg/kg every 2 weeks.

TCRdb keeps only in-frame clones here, not all; method: immunoSEQ multiplex PCR. The data contain about 74,000 clones, more than 65% of them singletons. Notes on this clone: No antigen is known for it.

Study observations and caveats: The work left the antigen specificity of expanded peripheral T cells undetermined. Nonresponders included some who also had low normalized T-cell clonal expansion.

CDR1 and CDR2 (germline): MNHNY, SVGAGI (reference sequence). The germline V and J ends were trimmed by 2 bases and 3 bases, with 9 bases remaining between them. The CDR3 loop spans 14 amino acids. This material consisted of CD4+ or CD8+ T cells sorted from blood, taken in a trial of the OX40 agonist ivuxolimab. The TCR originated in an adult with an advanced solid tumor such as melanoma, head and neck, liver or kidney cancer. This chain joins TRBV6-6 and TRBJ2-3; D call uncertain. The CDR3 coding sequence is TGTGCCAGCAGTTACCGGCAGGTAACAGATACGCAGTATTTT. It is translated as CASSYRQVTDTQYF.